The 12 T cell receptor beta chains below were found in one sample sequenced in a study of blood T cell repertoires in COVID-19. Sequencing used immunoSEQ multiplex PCR; TCRdb keeps in-frame clones, though not all of them. The data contain 95,000 to 150,000 clones, approximately 83% of them singletons. The sequenced sample was peripheral blood. The receptors were gathered from an elderly man with acute or convalescent COVID-19.

V is TRBV19 and J is TRBJ1-1, with a weak D call TRBD1 (5 bases). Trimming took off 11 bases at V and 5 bases at J, with 18 bases between the two ends. The CDR3 is made up of 13 amino acids. The germline V gene encodes CDR1 LNHDA and CDR2 SQIVND (reference sequence). The CDR3 protein is CASSRGLRTEAFF. In nucleotides, the CDR3 is TGTGCCTCCAGCCGGGGGTTGAGAACTGAAGCTTTCTTT.

The chain recombines TRBV12-3 or TRBV12-4 with TRBJ1-1; possible D gene TRBD1, 5 bases. V lost 6 bases and J lost 4, with 12 bases in between. This CDR3 is 13 amino acids long. The CDR3 sequence: CASSSTEGTEAFF. As DNA, the CDR3 is TGTGCCAGCAGCTCGACAGAAGGCACTGAAGCTTTCTTT.

V usage is TRBV5-1 and J usage is TRBJ1-3; D remains unclear. The germline V and J ends were trimmed by 0 bases and 2 bases, with 9 bases remaining between them. Germline loops: CDR1 SGHRS, CDR2 YFSETQ. CDR3 length: 15 residues. The CDR3 sequence: CASSLASRAGNTIYF. CDR3 nucleotides: TGCGCCAGCAGCTTGGCTAGCCGGGCTGGAAACACCATATATTTT.

The chain is built from TRBV5-6 and TRBJ2-7; D is perhaps TRBD1 (5 bases). The CDR3 length is 16 residues. Germline V CDR1 and CDR2: SGHDT, YYEEEE. The V and J ends lost 2 bases and 7 bases respectively, with 22 bases between them. The CDR3 nucleotides are TGTGCCAGCAGCTTCCGAAGGACACAACGGGTCGGGGAGCAGTACTTC. Its protein is CASSFRRTQRVGEQYF.

The chain has TRBV5-5 and TRBJ2-3, with no clear D. V lost 1 base and J lost 3, with 9 bases in between. There are 14 residues in the CDR3. Germline values: CDR1 SGHKS, CDR2 YYEKEE (reference sequence). The CDR3 DNA is TGTGCCAGCAGCTTGCTAGTGTTAACAGATACGCAGTATTTT. Amino acid sequence: CASSLLVLTDTQYF.

The chain is built from TRBV2 and TRBJ2-3, with TRBD2 as a possible D gene (5 bases). Germline V gene sequence: CDR1 SNHLY, CDR2 FYNNEI. The length of the CDR3 is 15 residues. V was cut by 4 bases and J by 0 bases, with 11 bases left in between. This CDR3 is CASSVASGSTDTQYF. For the CDR3, the DNA is TGTGCCAGCAGTGTGGCCAGCGGAAGCACAGATACGCAGTATTTT.

The genes are TRBV3-1 (or the pseudogene TRBV3-2) and TRBJ2-3, with D perhaps matching TRBD2 (6 bases). The germline V and J ends were trimmed by 7 bases and 0 bases, with 17 bases remaining between them. CDR1 and CDR2 from the germline V gene are LGHDT and YNNKEL (reference sequence). The CDR3 covers 16 residues. CDR3 loop: CASKQSSGTSTDTQYF. CDR3 sequence (DNA): TGTGCCAGCAAACAGAGTTCGGGGACTAGCACAGATACGCAGTATTTT.

The chain is built from TRBV27 and TRBJ1-1; 9 positions agree with TRBD1. The CDR3 is made up of 15 amino acids. Germline V gene sequence: CDR1 MNHEY, CDR2 SMNVEV (reference sequence). V was clipped by 0 bases and J by 3 bases; unmatched bases: 2. CDR3 sequence: CASSLSGTGYTEAFF. The CDR3 DNA sequence: TGTGCCAGCAGTTTATCCGGGACAGGGTACACTGAAGCTTTCTTT.

This chain links TRBV5-1 with TRBJ2-5; a possible D gene is TRBD2 (6 bases). The V end was cut by 6 bases, the J end by 3 bases, with 15 bases between. Germline CDR1 SGHRS, CDR2 YFSETQ. The CDR3 has 14 amino acids. The CDR3 DNA is TGCGCCAGCACCCGCTCGGGGGTCGAAGAGACCCAGTACTTC. Its protein is CASTRSGVEETQYF.

This chain connects TRBV5-1 to TRBJ1-1; D not certain. The CDR3 covers 13 residues. The germline V gene has CDR1 SGHRS and CDR2 YFSETQ. The germline V and J ends were trimmed by 0 bases and 12 bases, with 15 bases remaining between them. CDR3 nucleotide sequence: TGCGCCAGCAGCTTGGCCCGGGAAGGTGGGACTTTCTTT. Its translation: CASSLAREGGTFF.

A single count supports this clone. V gene TRBV10-3 combines with J gene TRBJ2-7; a possible D gene is TRBD2 (6 bases). Germline V CDR1 and CDR2: ENHRY, SYGVKD. The V and J ends lost 0 bases and 0 bases respectively, with 21 bases between them. The CDR3 covers 19 residues. The CDR3 protein is CAISESAWVPDGSSYEQYF. The DNA for the CDR3 is TGTGCCATCAGTGAGTCCGCCTGGGTACCAGACGGGAGCTCCTACGAGCAGTACTTC.

V usage is TRBV14 and J usage is TRBJ1-1; TRBD1 aligns across 9 bases. The junction had 14 bases not matched to a gene; V was cut back by 4 bases and J by 8 bases. The CDR3 loop spans 16 amino acids. Per germline, CDR1 SGHDN and CDR2 FVKESK. As DNA, the CDR3 is TGTGCCAGCAGCCGATACGGACAGGGGACTGCTACGGAAGCTTTCTTT. Amino acids: CASSRYGQGTATEAFF. Supplemented by reference TRBV14 and TRBJ1-1, the full variable domain reads EAGVTQFPSHSVIEKGQTVTLRCDPISGHDNLYWYRRVMGKEIKFLLHFVKESKQDESGMPNNRFLAERTGGTYSTLKVQPAELEDSGVYFCASSRYGQGTATEAFFGQGTRLTVV.